This T cell receptor beta chain was sequenced in a study of blood T cell repertoires in COVID-19. Overall study: Collection of acute and convalescent COVID-19 samples took place in the United States, Italy and Spain.

Per the original methods: Amplification of reference gene primers provided the estimated nucleated cell counts. TCRdb's copy holds only in-frame clones and misses some; the assay was immunoSEQ multiplex PCR. V and J calls and clone size are as listed in that table; D and trimming were resolved from the DNA. The profile covers 80,000 or so clones, with roughly 91% appearing a single time and 1.9% taken by the ten largest. A single count supports this clone. Germline CDR1 is LGHDT and CDR2 is YNNKEL (reference sequence). CDR3 length equals 16 residues. Trimming at V came to 3 bases and at J to 7 bases, leaving 10 bases not matched to a gene.

The origin of this receptor is a woman aged 45 to 65 in a cohort sampled during active COVID-19. Sequenced sample: peripheral blood. The chain recombines TRBV3-1 (or the pseudogene TRBV3-2) with TRBJ2-5, with 11 bases lining up with TRBD1. CDR3 DNA sequence: TGTGCCAGCAGCCACTCAGGGACAGGGGGGTCGGGGACCCAGTACTTC. It encodes CASSHSGTGGSGTQYF.